The clone carrying this T cell receptor beta chain was detected many times. Its antigen is not known. The data derive from a study of tumor-infiltrating lymphocytes in glioblastoma multiforme. Study-wide results and caveats: T cells were not sorted into functional subsets. Unequal TCR RNA per T cell might skew measured clone sizes.

Losses at the gene ends were 5 bases for V and 0 bases for J; bases not matched to a gene: 7. The CDR3 has 15 residues. The germline V gene encodes CDR1 MNHNY and CDR2 SVGAGI (reference sequence). TCR beta libraries were built from RNA through three nested multiplex PCR rounds using modified ARM-PCR. TCRdb fed the multiplex PCR reads into MiXCR, producing one record per CDR3 protein. The sample contains fewer than 10,000 distinct CDR3 sequences, about four fifths of which appear only once. The sample comprised brain tumor tissue. The sequence was collected from a male donor with glioblastoma. This rearrangement joins TRBV6-6 to TRBJ2-7; 7 positions agree with TRBD1. The CDR3 DNA reads as TGTGCCAGCAGTACCTCGACAGGGACCTCCTACGAGCAGTACTTC. Translating gives CASSTSTGTSYEQYF.